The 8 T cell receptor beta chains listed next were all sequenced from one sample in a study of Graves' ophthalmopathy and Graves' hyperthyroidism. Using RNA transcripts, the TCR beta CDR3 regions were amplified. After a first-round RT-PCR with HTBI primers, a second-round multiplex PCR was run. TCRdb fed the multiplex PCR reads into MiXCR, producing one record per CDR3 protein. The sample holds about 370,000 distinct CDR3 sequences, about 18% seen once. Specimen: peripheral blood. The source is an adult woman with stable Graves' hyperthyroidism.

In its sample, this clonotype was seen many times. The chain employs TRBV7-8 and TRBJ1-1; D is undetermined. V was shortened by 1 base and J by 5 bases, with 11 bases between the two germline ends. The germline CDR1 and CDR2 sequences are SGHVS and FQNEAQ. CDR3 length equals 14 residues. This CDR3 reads CASSLVALWTEAFF. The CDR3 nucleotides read TGTGCCAGCAGCTTAGTGGCTCTTTGGACTGAAGCTTTCTTT. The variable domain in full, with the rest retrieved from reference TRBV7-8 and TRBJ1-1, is GAGVSQSPRYKVAKRGQDVALRCDPISGHVSLFWYQQALGQGPEFLTYFQNEAQLDKSGLPSDRFFAERPEGSVSTLKIQRTQQEDSAVYLCASSLVALWTEAFFGQGTRLTVV.

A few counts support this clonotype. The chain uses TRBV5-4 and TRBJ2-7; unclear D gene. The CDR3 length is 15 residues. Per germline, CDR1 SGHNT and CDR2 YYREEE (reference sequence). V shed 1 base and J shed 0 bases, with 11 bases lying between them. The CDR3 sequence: CASSLYEAYSYEQYF. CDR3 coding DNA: TGTGCCAGCAGCTTGTATGAAGCCTACTCCTACGAGCAGTACTTC.

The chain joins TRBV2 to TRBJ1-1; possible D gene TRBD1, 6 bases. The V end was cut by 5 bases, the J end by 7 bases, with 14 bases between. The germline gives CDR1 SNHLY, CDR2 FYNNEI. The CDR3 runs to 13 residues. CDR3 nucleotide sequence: TGTGCCAGCAGTCTGGACAGCACGGGTGAAGCTTTCTTT. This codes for CASSLDSTGEAFF. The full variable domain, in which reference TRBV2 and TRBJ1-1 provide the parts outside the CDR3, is EPEVTQTPSHQVTQMGQEVILRCVPISNHLYFYWYRQILGQKVEFLVSFYNNEISEKSEIFDDQFSVERPDGSNFTLKIRSTKLEDSAMYFCASSLDSTGEAFFGQGTRLTVV.

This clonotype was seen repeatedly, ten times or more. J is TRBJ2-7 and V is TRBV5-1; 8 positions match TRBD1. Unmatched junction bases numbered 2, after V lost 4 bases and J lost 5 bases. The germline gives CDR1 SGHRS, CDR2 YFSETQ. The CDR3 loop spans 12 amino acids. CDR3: CASSADRDEQYF. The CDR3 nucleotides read TGCGCCAGCAGCGCGGACAGGGACGAGCAGTACTTC. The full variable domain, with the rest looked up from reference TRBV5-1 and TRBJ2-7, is KAGVTQTPRYLIKTRGQQVTLSCSPISGHRSVSWYQQTPGQGLQFLFEYFSETQRNKGNFPGRFSGRQFSNSRSEMNVSTLELGDSALYLCASSADRDEQYFGPGTRLTVT.

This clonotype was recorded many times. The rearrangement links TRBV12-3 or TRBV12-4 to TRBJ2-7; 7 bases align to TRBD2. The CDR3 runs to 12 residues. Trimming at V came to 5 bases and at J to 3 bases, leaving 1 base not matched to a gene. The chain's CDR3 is CASSRGDYEQYF. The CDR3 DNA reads TGTGCCAGCAGTCGGGGGGACTACGAGCAGTACTTC.

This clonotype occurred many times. CDR3 region: CAIGRSIDTEQYF. The CDR3 DNA follows: TGTGCCATCGGACGGAGCATTGACACCGAGCAGTACTTC. The chain recombines TRBV10-3 with TRBJ2-7, with D uncertain. The CDR3 is made up of 13 amino acids. The ends were cut back, 8 bases at V and 6 bases at J, with 17 bases in the middle. The germline CDR1 and CDR2 sequences are ENHRY and SYGVKD.

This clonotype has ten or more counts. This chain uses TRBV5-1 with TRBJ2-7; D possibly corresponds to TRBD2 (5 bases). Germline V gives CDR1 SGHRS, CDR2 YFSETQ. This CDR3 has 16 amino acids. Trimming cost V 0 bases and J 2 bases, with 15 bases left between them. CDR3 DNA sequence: TGCGCCAGCAGCTTGGGGACCCCGACTATAACCTACGAGCAGTACTTC. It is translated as CASSLGTPTITYEQYF.

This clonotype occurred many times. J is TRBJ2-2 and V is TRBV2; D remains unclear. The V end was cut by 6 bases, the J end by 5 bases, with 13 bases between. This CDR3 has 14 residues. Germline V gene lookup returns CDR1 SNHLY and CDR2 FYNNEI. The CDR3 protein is CASRPPSSTGELFF. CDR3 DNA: TGTGCCAGCAGACCCCCTTCGAGTACCGGGGAGCTGTTTTTT.